The 21 T cell receptor beta chains below come from one sample, sequenced in a study of blood T cells in healthy people across ages. Alongside a J-beta primer mix, a sample-barcoded 5' primer served in a second PCR lasting 7 to 11 cycles. TCRdb recomputed calls from the 5' RACE reads with MiXCR, one row per CDR3 protein. The sample carries about 780,000 distinct CDR3 sequences, 60% to 80% recorded once. The sample consisted of blood. The source is a young man in good health.

The chain is built from TRBV28 and TRBJ2-7; D unresolved. Germline CDR1 reads MDHEN; CDR2 reads SYDVKM. This CDR3 is 15 amino acids long. V dropped 3 bases and J dropped 0 bases, with 12 bases sitting between them. The CDR3 DNA is TGTGCCAGCAGTTTTGAAGGAGTCGGCTCCTACGAGCAGTACTTC. Translating gives CASSFEGVGSYEQYF.

This chain joins TRBV6-5 and TRBJ2-7; D might be TRBD1 (6 bases). V lost 0 bases and J 0 bases, leaving 9 bases between the germline ends. There are 15 residues in the CDR3. The germline V gene encodes CDR1 MNHEY and CDR2 SVGAGI. CDR3 sequence reads: CASSYSTGSSYEQYF. Here the CDR3 DNA reads TGTGCCAGCAGTTACTCCACAGGGAGCTCCTACGAGCAGTACTTC.

Note on this clonotype: The germline gene is not matched at one end of the junction; a read error may be the cause. The chain links TRBV12-3 or TRBV12-4 to TRBJ2-5, with 9 bases that match TRBD1. The J call may not be correct, given that the DNA end is closer to TRBJ2-7. The CDR3 is 15 residues long. CDR3 in DNA: TGTGTCAGCAGCCCTCTGGGGACAGGGCGGTACGAGCAGTACTTC. It specifies CVSSPLGTGRYEQYF.

The V gene is TRBV29-1, the J gene TRBJ1-2; no clear D. Per germline, CDR1 SQVTM and CDR2 ANQGSEA. This CDR3 comprises 13 residues. V was shortened by 1 base and J by 0 bases, with 6 bases between the two germline ends. CDR3 amino acids: CSVEGESNYGYTF. As DNA, the CDR3 is TGCAGCGTTGAAGGGGAGTCTAACTATGGCTACACCTTC.

This clonotype was recorded only once. The chain couples TRBV2 to TRBJ2-5; 9 bases agree with TRBD1. The V gene end was trimmed by 7 bases and the J gene end by 4 bases; junction bases not matched to a gene: 4. Germline loops: CDR1 SNHLY, CDR2 FYNNEI. The CDR3 consists of 13 residues. In nucleotides, the CDR3 is TGTGCCAGCATCACAGGGGGCGGAGAGACCCAGTACTTC. It yields the protein CASITGGGETQYF.

Only a few counts were recorded for this clonotype. This chain links TRBV29-1 with TRBJ2-5; D remains unclear. The CDR3 has 15 amino acids. Germline lookup yields CDR1 SQVTM and CDR2 ANQGSEA. V shed 3 bases and J shed 2 bases, with 16 bases lying between them. In DNA, the CDR3 is TGCAGCGTTGATGACGGGTTTTGGGGTCAAGAGACCCAGTACTTC. It specifies CSVDDGFWGQETQYF.

The V call is TRBV3-1, the J call TRBJ2-5; maybe TRBD2 (6 bases). The germline V and J ends were trimmed by 5 bases and 5 bases, with 9 bases remaining between them. Germline CDR1 and CDR2: LGHDT and YNNKEL (reference sequence). The CDR3 totals 12 residues. The chain's CDR3 is CASSKGRETQYF. The CDR3 region has the DNA TGTGCCAGCAGCAAGGGGAGGGAGACCCAGTACTTC.

The gene calls are TRBV5-6 and TRBJ1-4; perhaps TRBD1 as D (5 bases). CDR1 is SGHDT, CDR2 YYEEEE, per germline. The V gene lost 0 bases and the J gene lost 10 bases, with 13 bases spanning the gap. The CDR3 consists of 14 residues. The CDR3 loop reads CASSLGQGSRKLFF. CDR3 sequence (DNA): TGTGCCAGCAGCTTGGGGCAGGGATCCCGAAAACTGTTTTTT.

The chain carries TRBV20-1 and TRBJ2-4; 8 nucleotides line up with TRBD1. TRBJ2-7 explains the end of the DNA better; the J call may be wrong. The CDR3 extends over 13 amino acids. Germline V gene data show CDR1 as DFQATT and CDR2 as SNEGSKA (reference sequence). The CDR3 DNA reads as TGCAGTGGTAAATCCGGGACAGGCTACGAGCAGTACTTC. Amino acids: CSGKSGTGYEQYF.

On this clonotype: The junction shows a germline mismatch at one end, possibly a read error. The gene calls are TRBV7-3 and TRBJ2-3; D may correspond to TRBD1 or TRBD2 (5 bases each). This CDR3 comprises 16 residues. In germline, CDR1 is SGHTA, CDR2 FQGTGA. The CDR3 DNA sequence: TGTGCCAGCAGCTTAACCCGGGACCTTAGCATAGATACGCAGTATTTT. Its translation: CASSLTRDLSIDTQYF.

The J gene is TRBJ2-7, the V gene TRBV7-2; the D gene is possibly TRBD1 (5 bases). Per the germline V gene, CDR1 is SGHTA and CDR2 is FQGNSA. The V end lost 5 bases, the J end lost 3 bases, and 14 bases lay between the germline ends. This CDR3 spans 14 amino acids. The CDR3 is CASSPLTQGYEQYF. CDR3 DNA sequence: TGTGCCAGCAGCCCCCTCACGCAGGGCTACGAGCAGTACTTC. The full variable domain, in which reference TRBV7-2 and TRBJ2-7 provide the parts outside the CDR3, is GAGVSQSPSNKVTEKGKDVELRCDPISGHTALYWYRQSLGQGLEFLIYFQGNSAPDKSGLPSDRFSAERTGGSVSTLTIQRTQQEDSAVYLCASSPLTQGYEQYFGPGTRLTVT.

The rearrangement joins TRBV5-8 to TRBJ2-1, with 7 bases matching TRBD1. CDR1 and CDR2 from the germline V gene are SGHTS and YDEGEE. The CDR3 has 15 amino acids. V gave up 0 bases and J gave up 3 bases; unmatched junction bases: 3. CDR3 sequence: CASSLGGTVYNEQFF. CDR3 in DNA: TGTGCCAGCAGCTTGGGAGGGACAGTCTACAATGAGCAGTTCTTC.

The V call is TRBV21-1, the J call TRBJ2-7; the tabulated D call, TRBD1, remains unverified against the DNA. TRBV21-1 is a recognized pseudogene. This CDR3 region has 19 residues. CDR3 DNA sequence: TGTGCCAGCAGCAAAAAGGGGGAAGGGCGGCCCGCTCCGAACTACGAGCAGTACTTC. The encoded protein is CASSKKGEGRPAPNYEQYF.

This chain links TRBV10-3 with TRBJ1-5; 7 bases line up with TRBD1. This CDR3 is built from 14 residues. Germline assignment: CDR1 ENHRY and CDR2 SYGVKD. The trim removed 3 bases at V and 7 bases at J, leaving 6 bases unmatched. CDR3 sequence: CAISDDRVGQPQHF. The CDR3 DNA is TGTGCCATCAGTGACGACAGGGTGGGACAGCCCCAGCATTTT.

This clonotype has more than one count but fewer than ten. The V call is TRBV6-6, the J call TRBJ1-2; weak D call: TRBD1 (6 bases). The CDR3 is made up of 17 amino acids. Germline loops: CDR1 MNHNY, CDR2 SVGAGI (reference sequence). V dropped 0 bases and J dropped 8 bases, with 22 bases sitting between them. The CDR3 sequence is CASSYSKGKKGGKGYTF. The CDR3 DNA reads TGTGCCAGCAGTTACTCGAAAGGGAAAAAAGGGGGAAAAGGCTACACCTTC.

The chain has TRBV27 and TRBJ2-5; D gene ambiguous. The CDR3 runs 13 residues. The germline gives CDR1 MNHEY, CDR2 SMNVEV (reference sequence). V lost 4 bases, J lost 5 bases, and 11 bases lay in between. The CDR3 coding sequence is TGTGCCAGCAGTTGGTCTTCGGCGGAGACCCAGTACTTC. Protein product: CASSWSSAETQYF.

The chain recombines TRBV9 with TRBJ1-4; tentatively, D is TRBD1 (5 bases). The CDR3 loop spans 16 amino acids. In germline, CDR1 is SGDLS, CDR2 YYNGEE. V was cut by 5 bases and J by 3 bases, with 17 bases left in between. CDR3: CASSDTAGGANEKLFF. CDR3 coding DNA: TGTGCCAGCAGTGATACGGCGGGGGGTGCTAATGAAAAACTGTTTTTT. The full variable domain, its missing parts supplied by reference TRBV9 and TRBJ1-4, is DSGVTQTPKHLITATGQRVTLRCSPRSGDLSVYWYQQSLDQGLQFLIQYYNGEERAKGNILERFSAQQFPDLHSELNLSSLELGDSALYFCASSDTAGGANEKLFFGSGTQLSVL.

V usage is TRBV12-3 or TRBV12-4 and J usage is TRBJ2-4; D not resolved. The tail of the sequence fits TRBJ2-7 better, so the J call may be wrong. CDR3 size: 11 residues. CDR3 amino acids: CASSTLSEQYF. CDR3 nucleotides: TGTGCCAGCAGCACCCTGTCCGAGCAGTACTTC.

The rearrangement uses TRBV20-1 and TRBJ1-1; D remains ambiguous. In germline, CDR1 is DFQATT, CDR2 SNEGSKA (reference sequence). This CDR3 region has 12 residues. V was trimmed by 3 bases and J by 3 bases, leaving 8 bases between them. The CDR3 loop reads CSASRQDTEAFF. The CDR3 DNA reads TGCAGTGCTAGTCGGCAGGACACTGAAGCTTTCTTT.

The chain employs TRBV5-1 and TRBJ2-3; the match to TRBD1 covers 7 bases. The trim removed 3 bases at V and 3 bases at J, leaving 4 bases unmatched. The CDR3 has 14 residues. Germline CDR1 reads SGHRS; CDR2 reads YFSETQ. DNA of the CDR3: TGCGCCAGCAGCTACCCGGACAGGACAGATACGCAGTATTTT. It specifies CASSYPDRTDTQYF. Full variable domain (outside the CDR3, taken from reference TRBV5-1 and TRBJ2-3): KAGVTQTPRYLIKTRGQQVTLSCSPISGHRSVSWYQQTPGQGLQFLFEYFSETQRNKGNFPGRFSGRQFSNSRSEMNVSTLELGDSALYLCASSYPDRTDTQYFGPGTRLTVL.

As to this clonotype: One end of the junction fails to match germline, which may point to a read error. This chain links TRBV10-3 with TRBJ2-7, with a possible D match to TRBD2 (6 bases). This CDR3 region has 11 residues. CDR1 is ENHRY and CDR2 is SYGVKD in the germline V gene. DNA for the CDR3: TGCTACTGGACGGGAGACTACGAGCAGTACTTC. Amino acids: CYWTGDYEQYF.